This is a list of T cell receptor beta chains from one sample in a study of blood T cell repertoires in COVID-19. Measured with immunoSEQ multiplex PCR; TCRdb has only the in-frame clones, and not every one. The sample has under 450,000 clones, approximately 89% seen once. The sequenced sample consisted of peripheral blood. All receptors derive from a woman between 40 and 55 years old with COVID-19, enrolled during active disease. CDR3s include the opening cysteine and the closing phenylalanine or tryptophan. Fields, in order: CDR3 protein, CDR3 length, D gene, V gene. A D gene is named only where the DNA matches it firmly.

CASRGGEYTEAFF	13	NA	TRBV12-3/TRBV12-4
CASSQESVASTDTQYF	16	NA	TRBV4-3
CASSSGYYGYTF	12	NA	TRBV25-1
CASSVGASAPYEQYF	15	NA	TRBV9
CASSPGQGAVASVTDGYTF	19	TRBD1	TRBV5-4
CASSHPEGQLFF	12	NA	TRBV14
CASSFRRGNNQPQHF	15	NA	TRBV7-2
CASSLRLAGGATGDEQYF	18	TRBD2	TRBV7-8
CSVEDAGGLYNEQFF	15	TRBD2	TRBV29-1
CAISEFERQGNTEAFF	16	TRBD1	TRBV10-3
CASSASQGAGEKLFF	15	TRBD1	TRBV9
CASSELAGGFTGELFF	16	TRBD2	TRBV19
CASSPVGQRTYNEKLFF	17	NA	TRBV7-2